This T cell receptor beta chain was captured in a study of blood T cell repertoires in COVID-19. Study details: T cells, B-cell-depleted T cells, or PBMCs provided the cDNA or gDNA that served as material.

Per the study methods: From reference gene primer amplification, estimates of nucleated cell counts were derived. Produced via immunoSEQ multiplex PCR; TCRdb's table is partial and in-frame only. That table is the source of V, J and clone size, and D and trimming were worked out from the DNA. The profile covers 40,000 to 60,000 clones, with roughly 84% appearing a single time and 14% taken by the ten largest. This clone came up a few times. Trimming took 7 bases from V and 3 from J; bases not matched to a gene: 11. Germline lookup yields CDR1 MGHRA and CDR2 YSYEKL. This CDR3 is built from 16 residues.

This chain links TRBV4-1 with TRBJ1-5; TRBD1 agrees at 8 bases. The TCR was taken from a human donor in a cohort sampled during active COVID-19. What was sequenced was peripheral blood. The CDR3 nucleotides are TGCGCCAGCACCCTCGCCTTCCAGGGGGCCAATCAGCCCCAGCATTTT. Translation gives CASTLAFQGANQPQHF.